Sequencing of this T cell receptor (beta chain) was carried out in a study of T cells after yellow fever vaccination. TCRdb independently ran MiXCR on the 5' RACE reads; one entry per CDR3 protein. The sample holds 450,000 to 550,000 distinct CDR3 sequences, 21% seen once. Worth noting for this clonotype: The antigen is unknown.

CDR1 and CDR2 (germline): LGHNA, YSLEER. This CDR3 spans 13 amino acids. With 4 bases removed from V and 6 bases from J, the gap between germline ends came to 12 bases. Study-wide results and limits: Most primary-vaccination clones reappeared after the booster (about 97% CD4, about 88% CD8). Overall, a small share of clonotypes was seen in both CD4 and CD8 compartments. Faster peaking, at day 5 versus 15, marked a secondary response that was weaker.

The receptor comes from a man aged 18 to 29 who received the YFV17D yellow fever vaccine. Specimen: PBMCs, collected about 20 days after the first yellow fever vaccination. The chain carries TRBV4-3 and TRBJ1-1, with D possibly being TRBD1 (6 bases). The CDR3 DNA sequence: TGCGCCAGCAGCCTAAACCGGGGGCCTGAAGCTTTCTTT. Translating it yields CASSLNRGPEAFF.